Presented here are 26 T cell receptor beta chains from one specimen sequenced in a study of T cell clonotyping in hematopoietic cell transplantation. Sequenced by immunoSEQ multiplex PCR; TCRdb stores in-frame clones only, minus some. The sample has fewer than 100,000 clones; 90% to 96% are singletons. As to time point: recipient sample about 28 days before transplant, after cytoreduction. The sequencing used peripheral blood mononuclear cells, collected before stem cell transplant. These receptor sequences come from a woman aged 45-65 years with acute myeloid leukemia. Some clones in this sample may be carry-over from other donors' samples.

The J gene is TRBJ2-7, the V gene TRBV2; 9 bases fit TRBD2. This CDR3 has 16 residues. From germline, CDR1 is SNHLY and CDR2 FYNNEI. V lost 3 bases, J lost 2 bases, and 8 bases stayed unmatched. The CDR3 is CASSDSLSGRTYEQYF. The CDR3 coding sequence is TGTGCCAGCAGTGACTCCCTAAGCGGGAGGACCTACGAGCAGTACTTC.

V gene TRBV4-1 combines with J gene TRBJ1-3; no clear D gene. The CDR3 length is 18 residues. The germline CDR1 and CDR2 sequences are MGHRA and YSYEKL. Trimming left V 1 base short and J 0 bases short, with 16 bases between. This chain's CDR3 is CASSQAFGREDSGNTIYF. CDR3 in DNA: TGCGCCAGCAGCCAAGCTTTTGGCCGGGAAGACTCTGGAAACACCATATATTTT.

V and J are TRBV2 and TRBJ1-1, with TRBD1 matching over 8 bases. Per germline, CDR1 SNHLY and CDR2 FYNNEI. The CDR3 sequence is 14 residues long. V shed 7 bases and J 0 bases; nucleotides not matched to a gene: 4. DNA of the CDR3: TGTGCCAGCAAACAGGGGGGTATGAACACTGAAGCTTTCTTT. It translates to CASKQGGMNTEAFF.

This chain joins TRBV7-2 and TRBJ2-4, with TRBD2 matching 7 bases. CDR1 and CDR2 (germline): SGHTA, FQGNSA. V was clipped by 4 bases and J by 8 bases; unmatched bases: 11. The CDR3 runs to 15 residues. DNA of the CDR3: TGTGCCAGCAGCTCAACTGGACTAGTTCAAGACATTCAGTACTTC. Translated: CASSSTGLVQDIQYF.

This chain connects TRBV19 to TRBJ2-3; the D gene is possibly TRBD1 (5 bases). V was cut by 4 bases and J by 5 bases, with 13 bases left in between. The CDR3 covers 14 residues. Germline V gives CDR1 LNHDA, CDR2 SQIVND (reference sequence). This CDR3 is CASSTRGIRDTQYF. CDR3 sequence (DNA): TGTGCCAGTAGTACAAGGGGAATAAGAGATACGCAGTATTTT.

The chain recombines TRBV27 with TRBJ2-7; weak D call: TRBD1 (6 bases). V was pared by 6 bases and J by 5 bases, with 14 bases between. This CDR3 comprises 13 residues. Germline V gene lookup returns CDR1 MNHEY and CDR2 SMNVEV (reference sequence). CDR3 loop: CASRPLGGDEQYF. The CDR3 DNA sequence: TGTGCCAGCAGACCTCTTGGGGGCGACGAGCAGTACTTC.

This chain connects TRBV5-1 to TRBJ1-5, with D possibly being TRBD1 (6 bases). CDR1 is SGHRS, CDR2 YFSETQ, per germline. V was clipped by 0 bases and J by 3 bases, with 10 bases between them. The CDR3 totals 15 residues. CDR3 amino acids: CASSLDPGVNQPQHF. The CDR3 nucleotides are TGCGCCAGCAGCTTGGACCCAGGGGTCAATCAGCCCCAGCATTTT.

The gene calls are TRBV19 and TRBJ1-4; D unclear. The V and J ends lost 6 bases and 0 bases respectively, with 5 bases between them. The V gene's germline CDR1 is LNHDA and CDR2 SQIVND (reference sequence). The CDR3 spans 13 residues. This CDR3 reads CASRRTTNEKLFF. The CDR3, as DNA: TGTGCCAGTAGGCGGACAACTAATGAAAAACTGTTTTTT.

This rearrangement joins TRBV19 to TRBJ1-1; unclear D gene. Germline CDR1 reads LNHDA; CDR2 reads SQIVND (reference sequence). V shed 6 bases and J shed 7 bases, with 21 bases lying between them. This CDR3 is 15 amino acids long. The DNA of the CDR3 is TGTGCCAGTAGACCGAGGGTAGAGGCCCTAAATGAAGCTTTCTTT. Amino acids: CASRPRVEALNEAFF.

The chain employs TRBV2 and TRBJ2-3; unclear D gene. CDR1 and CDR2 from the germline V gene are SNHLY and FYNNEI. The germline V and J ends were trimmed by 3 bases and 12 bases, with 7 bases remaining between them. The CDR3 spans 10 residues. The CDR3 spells CASSERYQYF. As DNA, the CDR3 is TGTGCCAGCAGTGAGAGGTACCAGTATTTT.

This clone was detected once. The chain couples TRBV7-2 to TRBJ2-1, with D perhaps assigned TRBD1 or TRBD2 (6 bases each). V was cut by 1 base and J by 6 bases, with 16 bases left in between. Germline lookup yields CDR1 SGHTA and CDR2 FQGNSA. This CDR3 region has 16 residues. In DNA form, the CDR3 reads TGTGCCAGCAGCTTAGTAGTGGGGGGCAGGGGCAATGAGCAGTTCTTC. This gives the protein CASSLVVGGRGNEQFF.

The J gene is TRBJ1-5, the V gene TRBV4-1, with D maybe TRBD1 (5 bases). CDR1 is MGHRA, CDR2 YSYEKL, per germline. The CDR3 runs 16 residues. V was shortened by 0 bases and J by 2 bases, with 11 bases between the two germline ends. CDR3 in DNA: TGCGCCAGCAGCCAAGATCTGGGGCTTGGCAATCAGCCCCAGCATTTT. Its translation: CASSQDLGLGNQPQHF.

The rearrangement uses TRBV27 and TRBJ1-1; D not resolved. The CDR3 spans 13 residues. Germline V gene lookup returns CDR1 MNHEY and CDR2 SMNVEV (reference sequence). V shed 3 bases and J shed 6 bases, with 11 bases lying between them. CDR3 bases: TGTGCCAGCAGTTTTTTCGGCGAGGCTGAAGCTTTCTTT. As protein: CASSFFGEAEAFF.

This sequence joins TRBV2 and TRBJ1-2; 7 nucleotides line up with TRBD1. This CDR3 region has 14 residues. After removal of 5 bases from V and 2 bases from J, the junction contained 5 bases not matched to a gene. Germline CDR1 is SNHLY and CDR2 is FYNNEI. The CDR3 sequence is CASSKGTENYGYTF. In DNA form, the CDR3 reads TGTGCCAGCAGTAAGGGGACAGAAAACTATGGCTACACCTTC.

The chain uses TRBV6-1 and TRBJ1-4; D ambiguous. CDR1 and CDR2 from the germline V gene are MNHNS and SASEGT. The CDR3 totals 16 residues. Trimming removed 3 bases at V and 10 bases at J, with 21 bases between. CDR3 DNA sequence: TGTGCCAGCAGTGAGCTACATGCCCGTCCGTCCGGAAAACTGTTTTTT. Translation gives CASSELHARPSGKLFF.

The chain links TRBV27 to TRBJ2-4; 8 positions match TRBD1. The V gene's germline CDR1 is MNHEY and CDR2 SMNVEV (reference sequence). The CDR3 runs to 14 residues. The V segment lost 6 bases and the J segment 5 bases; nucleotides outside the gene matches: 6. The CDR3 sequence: CASSSGGFQNIQYF. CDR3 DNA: TGTGCCAGCAGCTCAGGGGGCTTCCAAAACATTCAGTACTTC.

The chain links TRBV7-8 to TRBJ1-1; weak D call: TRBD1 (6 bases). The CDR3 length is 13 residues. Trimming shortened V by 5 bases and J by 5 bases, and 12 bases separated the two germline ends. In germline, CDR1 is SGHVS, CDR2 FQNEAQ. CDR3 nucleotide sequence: TGTGCCAGCAGCATTCTAGGGGGGACTGAAGCTTTCTTT. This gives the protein CASSILGGTEAFF. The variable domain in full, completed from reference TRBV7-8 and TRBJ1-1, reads GAGVSQSPRYKVAKRGQDVALRCDPISGHVSLFWYQQALGQGPEFLTYFQNEAQLDKSGLPSDRFFAERPEGSVSTLKIQRTQQEDSAVYLCASSILGGTEAFFGQGTRLTVV.

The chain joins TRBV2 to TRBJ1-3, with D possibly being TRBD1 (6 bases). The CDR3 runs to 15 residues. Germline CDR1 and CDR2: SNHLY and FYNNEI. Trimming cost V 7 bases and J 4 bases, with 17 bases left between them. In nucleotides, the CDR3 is TGTGCCAGCACTACAGGGACCGGGATCGGAAACACCATATATTTT. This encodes CASTTGTGIGNTIYF.

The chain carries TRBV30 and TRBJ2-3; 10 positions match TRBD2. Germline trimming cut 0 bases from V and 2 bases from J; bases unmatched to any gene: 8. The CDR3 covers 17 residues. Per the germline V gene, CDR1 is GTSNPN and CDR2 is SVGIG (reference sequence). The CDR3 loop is CAWSVVRTSGYTDTQYF. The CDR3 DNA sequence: TGTGCCTGGAGTGTAGTGAGGACTAGCGGATACACAGATACGCAGTATTTT. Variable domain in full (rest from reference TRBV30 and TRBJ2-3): SQTIHQWPATLVQPVGSPLSLECTVEGTSNPNLYWYRQAAGRGLQLLFYSVGIGQISSEVPQNLSASRPQDRQFILSSKKLLLSDSGFYLCAWSVVRTSGYTDTQYFGPGTRLTVL.

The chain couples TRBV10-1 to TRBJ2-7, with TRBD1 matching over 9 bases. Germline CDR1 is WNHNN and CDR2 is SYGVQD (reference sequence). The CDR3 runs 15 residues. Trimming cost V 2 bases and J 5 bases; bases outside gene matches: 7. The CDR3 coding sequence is TGCGCCAGCAGTGAGGCCGGGACAGGGAGGGACGAGCAGTACTTC. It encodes CASSEAGTGRDEQYF.

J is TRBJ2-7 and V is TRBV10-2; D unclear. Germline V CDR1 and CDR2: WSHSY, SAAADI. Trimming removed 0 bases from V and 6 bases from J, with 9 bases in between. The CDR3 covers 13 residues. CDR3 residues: CASSESSWVEQYF. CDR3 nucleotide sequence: TGCGCCAGCAGTGAGTCCAGTTGGGTCGAGCAGTACTTC.

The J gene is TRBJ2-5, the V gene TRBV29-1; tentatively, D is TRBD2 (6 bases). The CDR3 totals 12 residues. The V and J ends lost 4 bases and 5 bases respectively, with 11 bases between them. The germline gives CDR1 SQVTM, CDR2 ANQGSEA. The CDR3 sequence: CSVALAGETQYF. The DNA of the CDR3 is TGCAGCGTTGCACTAGCAGGGGAGACCCAGTACTTC.

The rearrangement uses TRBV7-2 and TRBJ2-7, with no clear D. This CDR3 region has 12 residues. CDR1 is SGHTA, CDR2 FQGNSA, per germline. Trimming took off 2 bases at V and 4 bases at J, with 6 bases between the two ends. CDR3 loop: CASSLTQYEQYF. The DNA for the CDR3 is TGTGCCAGCAGCTTAACCCAGTACGAGCAGTACTTC.

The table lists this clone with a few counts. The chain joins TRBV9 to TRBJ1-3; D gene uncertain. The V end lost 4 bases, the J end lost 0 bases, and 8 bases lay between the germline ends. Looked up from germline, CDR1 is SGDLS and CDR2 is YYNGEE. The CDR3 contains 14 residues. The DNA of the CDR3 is TGTGCCAGCAGCACATTCGTCTCTGGAAACACCATATATTTT. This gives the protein CASSTFVSGNTIYF. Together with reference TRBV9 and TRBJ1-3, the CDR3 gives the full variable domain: DSGVTQTPKHLITATGQRVTLRCSPRSGDLSVYWYQQSLDQGLQFLIQYYNGEERAKGNILERFSAQQFPDLHSELNLSSLELGDSALYFCASSTFVSGNTIYFGEGSWLTVV.

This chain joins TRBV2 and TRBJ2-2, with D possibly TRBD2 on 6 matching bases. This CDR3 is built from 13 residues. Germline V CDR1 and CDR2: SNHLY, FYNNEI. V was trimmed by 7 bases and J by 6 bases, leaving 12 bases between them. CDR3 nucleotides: TGTGCCAGCAACCCACGGGGGTCCGGGGAGCTGTTTTTT. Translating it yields CASNPRGSGELFF.

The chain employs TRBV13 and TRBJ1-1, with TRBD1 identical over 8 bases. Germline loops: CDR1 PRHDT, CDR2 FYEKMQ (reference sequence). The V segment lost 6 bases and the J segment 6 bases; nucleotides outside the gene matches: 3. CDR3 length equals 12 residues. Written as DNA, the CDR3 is TGTGCCAGCAGGCGACAGGGGCCTGAAGCTTTCTTT. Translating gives CASRRQGPEAFF. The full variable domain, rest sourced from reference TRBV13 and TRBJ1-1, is AAGVIQSPRHLIKEKRETATLKCYPIPRHDTVYWYQQGPGQDPQFLISFYEKMQSDKGSIPDRFSAQQFSDYHSELNMSSLELGDSALYFCASRRQGPEAFFGQGTRLTVV.